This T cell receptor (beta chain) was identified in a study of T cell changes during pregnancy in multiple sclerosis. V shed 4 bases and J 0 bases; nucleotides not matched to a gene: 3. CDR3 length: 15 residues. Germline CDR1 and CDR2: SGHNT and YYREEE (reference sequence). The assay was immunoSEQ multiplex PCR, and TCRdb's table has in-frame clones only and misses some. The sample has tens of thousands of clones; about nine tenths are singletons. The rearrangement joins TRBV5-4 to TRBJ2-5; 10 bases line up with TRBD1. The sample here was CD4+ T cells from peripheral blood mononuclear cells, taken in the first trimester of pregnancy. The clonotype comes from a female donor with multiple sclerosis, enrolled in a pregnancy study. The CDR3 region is CASSPGTGDQETQYF. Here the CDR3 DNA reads TGTGCCAGCAGCCCCGGGACAGGGGACCAAGAGACCCAGTACTTC.